This TCR beta chain came from a study of shared clonotypes between healthy human individuals. Study details: Aged 18 to 49, the donors were two women and three men.

Comments on this clone: The antigen is not known.

Germline V lookup: CDR1 MGHRA, CDR2 YSYEKL. The CDR3 is 17 amino acids. The ends were cut back, 3 bases at V and 2 bases at J, with 20 bases in the middle. This table comes from immunoSEQ multiplex PCR, and its TCRdb copy is limited to in-frame clones, with some not included. Among about 2 million clones, about 95% were seen once, and the ten largest hold roughly 1%. As defined, naive CD8 cells were CD45RO-negative and positively selected for CCR7, with terminally differentiated effector memory CD45RA+ cells excluded. General study results and limits: Across subsets, estimated richness was generally greater for naive than for memory populations.

The specimen sequenced was naive CD8+ T cells sorted from blood. This clonotype was sampled from a man aged 18 to 30 in good health. The chain couples TRBV4-1 to TRBJ2-7; either TRBD1 or TRBD2 may supply D (5 bases each). The CDR3 reads CASSHFIAGTGTYEQYF. CDR3 bases: TGCGCCAGCAGCCATTTTATCGCAGGGACGGGGACCTACGAGCAGTACTTC.